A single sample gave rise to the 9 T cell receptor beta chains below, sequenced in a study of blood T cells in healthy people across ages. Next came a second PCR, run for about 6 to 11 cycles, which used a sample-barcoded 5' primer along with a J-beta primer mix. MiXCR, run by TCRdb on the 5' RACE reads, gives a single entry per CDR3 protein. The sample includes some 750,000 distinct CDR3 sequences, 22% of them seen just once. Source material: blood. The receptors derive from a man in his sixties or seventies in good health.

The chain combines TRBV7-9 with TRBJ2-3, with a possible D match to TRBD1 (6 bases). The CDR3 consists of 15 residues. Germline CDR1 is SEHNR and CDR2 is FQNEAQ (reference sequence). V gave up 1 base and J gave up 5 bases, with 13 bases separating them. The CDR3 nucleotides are TGTGCCAGCAGCTTAGTGGACAGCTCTGGAGATACGCAGTATTTT. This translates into CASSLVDSSGDTQYF.

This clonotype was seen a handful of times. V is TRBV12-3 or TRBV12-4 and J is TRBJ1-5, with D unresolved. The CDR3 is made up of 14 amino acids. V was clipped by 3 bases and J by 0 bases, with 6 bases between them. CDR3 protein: CASSFVNSNQPQHF. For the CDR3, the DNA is TGTGCCAGCAGTTTCGTAAATAGCAATCAGCCCCAGCATTTT.

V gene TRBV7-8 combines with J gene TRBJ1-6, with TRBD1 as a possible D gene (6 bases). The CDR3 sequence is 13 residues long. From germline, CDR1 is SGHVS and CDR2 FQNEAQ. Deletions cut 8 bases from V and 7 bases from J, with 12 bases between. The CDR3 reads CASEQGGNSPLHF. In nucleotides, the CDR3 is TGTGCCAGCGAACAGGGTGGGAATTCACCCCTCCACTTT.

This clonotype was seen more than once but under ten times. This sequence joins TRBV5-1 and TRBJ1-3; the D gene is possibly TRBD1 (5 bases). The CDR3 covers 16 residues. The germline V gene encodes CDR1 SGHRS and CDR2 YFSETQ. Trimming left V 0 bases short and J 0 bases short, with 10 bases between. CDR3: CASSLGAGYSGNTIYF. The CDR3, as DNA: TGCGCCAGCAGCTTGGGGGCAGGGTACTCTGGAAACACCATATATTTT.

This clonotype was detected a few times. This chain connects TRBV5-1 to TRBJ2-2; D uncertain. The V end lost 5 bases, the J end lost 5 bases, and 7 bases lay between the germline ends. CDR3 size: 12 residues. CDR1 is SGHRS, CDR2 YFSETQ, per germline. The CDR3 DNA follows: TGCGCCAGCAGTTCCGATACCGGGGAGCTGTTTTTT. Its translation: CASSSDTGELFF.

The CDR3 DNA sequence: TGCAGCGTTGATCGCGGGGGTCGCACTGAAGCTTTCTTT. As protein: CSVDRGGRTEAFF. The V gene is TRBV29-1, the J gene TRBJ1-1; weak D call: TRBD1 (5 bases). Germline V lookup: CDR1 SQVTM, CDR2 ANQGSEA. Trimming took 3 bases from V and 4 from J, leaving 12 bases between them. CDR3 length: 13 residues.

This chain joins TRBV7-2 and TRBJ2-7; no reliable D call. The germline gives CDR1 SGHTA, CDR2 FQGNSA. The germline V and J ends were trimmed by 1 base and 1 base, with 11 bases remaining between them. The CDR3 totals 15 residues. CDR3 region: CASSLGVGRSYEQYF. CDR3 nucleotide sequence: TGTGCCAGCAGCTTAGGGGTCGGACGGTCCTACGAGCAGTACTTC.

DNA for the CDR3: TGCAGCGTTGCCACAGGGACACGAAGCAATCAGCCCCAGCATTTT. Amino acids: CSVATGTRSNQPQHF. The rearrangement links TRBV29-1 to TRBJ1-5; D perhaps matches TRBD1 (6 bases). V was pared by 4 bases and J by 1 base, with 14 bases between. From germline, CDR1 is SQVTM and CDR2 ANQGSEA. The CDR3 runs to 15 residues.

CDR3 protein: CASSQAIAVDTQYF. The CDR3, as DNA: TGCGCCAGCAGCCAAGCCATCGCCGTGGATACGCAGTATTTT. This chain joins TRBV4-3 and TRBJ2-3; no definite D call. V was cut by 1 base and J by 6 bases, with 11 bases left in between. This CDR3 contains 14 residues. Germline loops: CDR1 LGHNA, CDR2 YSLEER.